These T cell receptor beta chains were read from a single sample in a study of shared clonotypes between healthy human individuals. Assay: immunoSEQ multiplex PCR; the TCRdb copy retains only in-frame clones and omits some. This table holds about 1.9 million clones, 85% to 95% found once. Specimen: naive CD8+ T cells from PBMCs. Receptors were obtained from a man between 18 and 35 years old in good health. Some clones in this sample may be carry-over from other donors' samples. The CDR3 runs from the conserved cysteine through the conserved F or W. D genes are given only for firm matches. Size values are once, few and many counts, or a class for expanded clones, and some rows have none.

V gene	clone size	J gene	D gene	CDR3 DNA	CDR3 protein
TRBV10-3	few	TRBJ2-7	-	TGTGCCATCAAGGACGGAGACTACGAGCAGTACTTC	CAIKDGDYEQYF
TRBV19	-	TRBJ2-2	TRBD2	TGTGCCAGTAGTATAGATCTGGAGGAAGGGAGGGCCGGGGAGCTGTTTTTT	CASSIDLEEGRAGELFF
TRBV5-6	-	TRBJ2-7	TRBD2	TGTGCCAGCAGCTTGGCGGGACTAGCGGGAAGGGAGCAGTACTTC	CASSLAGLAGREQYF
TRBV4-2	-	TRBJ2-7	TRBD2	TGTGCCAGCAGCCCAGGGACTAGCGGGAGTGGTTACGAGCAGTACTTC	CASSPGTSGSGYEQYF
TRBV19	-	TRBJ1-1	-	TGTGCCAGTAGTATAGTAGGGGGTCCGACGGGGTACACTGAAGCTTTCTTT	CASSIVGGPTGYTEAFF
TRBV7-8	-	TRBJ2-1	TRBD2	TGTGCCAGCAGCCCGGGACTAGCGGGAAGCAATGAGCAGTTCTTC	CASSPGLAGSNEQFF
TRBV7-9	-	TRBJ1-1	-	TGTGCCAGCATCAACCGTGACGGGAACACTGAAGCTTTCTTT	CASINRDGNTEAFF
TRBV15	-	TRBJ2-1	-	TGTGCCACCAGCAGGGACGGGACGACCGGCAATGAGCAGTTCTTC	CATSRDGTTGNEQFF
TRBV27	-	TRBJ2-7	TRBD2	TGTGCCAGCAGCACTCAAGGACTAGCGGGACTCTACGAGCAGTACTTC	CASSTQGLAGLYEQYF
TRBV27	few	TRBJ2-7	-	TGTGCCAGCAGGGGCGCCCGATACGAGCAGTACTTC	CASRGARYEQYF
TRBV15	-	TRBJ2-4	-	TGTGCCACCAGCAGAGATCTCTCCGCAGGTCAAAAAAACATTCAGTACTTC	CATSRDLSAGQKNIQYF
TRBV9	-	TRBJ1-3	-	TGTGCCAGCAGCGTAGAACTCCCTCGGGACACCATATATTTT	CASSVELPRDTIYF
TRBV29-1	-	TRBJ1-1	-	TGCAGCGTTGAACGGGCGGGGGCTGAAGCTTTCTTT	CSVERAGAEAFF
TRBV28	-	TRBJ2-3	-	TGTGCCAGCACCCCAGGGGGGGAGGGAGATACGCAGTATTTT	CASTPGGEGDTQYF
TRBV4-1	-	TRBJ2-2	-	TGCGCCAGCAGCCGCCCCCCCCGGACGAACACCGGGGAGCTGTTTTTT	CASSRPPRTNTGELFF
TRBV10-3	-	TRBJ1-1	TRBD1	TGTGCCATCAGGGGGACAGGGATTAACACTGAAGCTTTCTTT	CAIRGTGINTEAFF
TRBV7-4	-	TRBJ2-1	TRBD2	TGTGCCAGCAGCTTATTCCCCAGCGGGAGTGAAGGTGAGCAGTTCTTC	CASSLFPSGSEGEQFF
TRBV5-5	-	TRBJ2-7	-	TGTGCCAGCAGCGACAAATCCTACGAGCAGTACTTC	CASSDKSYEQYF
TRBV7-7	once	TRBJ2-1	TRBD2	TGTGCCAGCAGCTTAGGGGCTAGCGGGAGTCATGAGCAGTTCTTC	CASSLGASGSHEQFF
TRBV7-9	-	TRBJ2-5	-	TGTGCCAGCAGGGGCTCCGGGAGCCAAGAGACCCAGTACTTC	CASRGSGSQETQYF
TRBV19	-	TRBJ2-7	-	TGTGCCAGTAGTCCGAGACACCTCTACGAGCAGTACTTC	CASSPRHLYEQYF
TRBV19	-	TRBJ2-1	TRBD1	TGTGCCAGCCCACAGGGGACTGAGCAGTTCTTC	CASPQGTEQFF
TRBV7-2	-	TRBJ2-7	-	TGTGCCAGCAGCTTATCGCGGAATTCCTACGAGCAGTACTTC	CASSLSRNSYEQYF
TRBV5-1	-	TRBJ2-1	-	TGCGCCAGCAAAGTAGGGGGATCCCCCTACAATGAGCAGTTCTTC	CASKVGGSPYNEQFF
TRBV5-8	-	TRBJ2-7	-	TGTGCCAGCAGCTTTCGGGAGCAGTACTTC	CASSFREQYF
TRBV7-3	-	TRBJ2-1	TRBD2	TGTGCCAGCAGCTTGGGACTAGCGGGAGATAGCAATGAGCAGTTCTTC	CASSLGLAGDSNEQFF
TRBV28	-	TRBJ2-3	-	TGTGCCAGCAGTTTACAAGGAGGAGATACGCAGTATTTT	CASSLQGGDTQYF
TRBV9	-	TRBJ1-2	-	TGTGCCAGCAGCGGACAGAAGGCTGGCTACACCTTC	CASSGQKAGYTF
TRBV4-1	-	TRBJ2-7	-	TGCGCCAGCAGCCTCAGCCGCGACGAGCAGTACTTC	CASSLSRDEQYF
TRBV14	-	TRBJ2-3	TRBD2	TGTGCCAGCAGCCAAGCAGCCCGGACTAGCGGGAGGGAGGATACGCAGTATTTT	CASSQAARTSGREDTQYF
TRBV6-5	-	TRBJ1-5	-	TGTGCCAGCAGTTACTCGAACGGGGGCGCGGAGCCCCAGCATTTT	CASSYSNGGAEPQHF
TRBV9	-	TRBJ1-5	-	TGTGCCAGCAGCCCCGGGGGAGGTAGGCAGCCCCAGCATTTT	CASSPGGGRQPQHF
TRBV29-1	-	TRBJ2-3	TRBD1	TGCAGCGTCAATGACCTGACAGGGGAGTTGACAGATACGCAGTATTTT	CSVNDLTGELTDTQYF
TRBV27	-	TRBJ1-1	-	TGTGCCAGCAGTCTCGTCGTGAACACTGAAGCTTTCTTT	CASSLVVNTEAFF
TRBV27	-	TRBJ2-3	TRBD2	TGTGCCAGCGGAACTAGCGGGACCGGACCGAATACGCAGTATTTT	CASGTSGTGPNTQYF
TRBV6-1	-	TRBJ1-2	-	TGTGCCAGCAGTAACAAAGGATTTGGCTACACCTTC	CASSNKGFGYTF
TRBV28	-	TRBJ2-7	-	TGTGCCAGCAGTTTAGGGATTACCCAGGGGGGCTACGAGCAGTACTTC	CASSLGITQGGYEQYF
TRBV28	-	TRBJ1-1	-	TGTGCCAGCAGTTTCTCTGGGAACACTGAAGCTTTCTTT	CASSFSGNTEAFF
TRBV4-3	-	TRBJ2-1	TRBD2	TGCGCCAGCAGCCAAGCGCTTAGCGGGAGGGCCGTTTGGCAGTTCTTC	CASSQALSGRAVWQFF
TRBV6-5	-	TRBJ2-7	-	TGTGCCAGCAGTTACTTGGGAGAGAGGTACGAGCAGTACTTC	CASSYLGERYEQYF
TRBV28	-	TRBJ1-4	-	TGTGCCAGCAGTCCTACGGCAGATAAATCAACTAATGAAAAACTGTTTTTT	CASSPTADKSTNEKLFF
TRBV7-9	-	TRBJ2-7	-	TGTGCCAGCAGCGGGGGGGCCTATACGGACAGCTACGAGCAGTACTTC	CASSGGAYTDSYEQYF
TRBV7-2	-	TRBJ2-1	TRBD2	TGTGCCAGCAGCCACGAAGGACTAGCGACCTCCTACAATGAGCAGTTCTTC	CASSHEGLATSYNEQFF
TRBV6-6	few	TRBJ1-2	-	TGTGCCAGCAGTTACTCATTAGCGAACCCCTATGGCTACACCTTC	CASSYSLANPYGYTF
TRBV6-1	-	TRBJ1-1	TRBD1	TGTGCCAGCAGCGGGACAGGGGGCGTAAACACTGAAGCTTTCTTT	CASSGTGGVNTEAFF
TRBV7-6	-	TRBJ2-7	TRBD1	TGTGCCAGCAGCCCTCGGACAGGTGGCTACGAGCAGTACTTC	CASSPRTGGYEQYF
TRBV28	-	TRBJ2-7	TRBD2	TGTGCCAGCCTGGGGCTAGCGGGGCCCTACGAGCAGTACTTC	CASLGLAGPYEQYF
TRBV15	once	TRBJ2-5	-	TGTGCCACCAGCAGCCAAGAGACCCAGTACTTC	CATSSQETQYF
TRBV28	-	TRBJ1-4	-	TGTGCCAGCAGTTATCCGGGACGGACTAATGAAAAACTGTTTTTT	CASSYPGRTNEKLFF
TRBV15	-	TRBJ2-5	-	TGTGCCACCAGAGGCGGGCGGCAAGAGACCCAGTACTTC	CATRGGRQETQYF
TRBV7-2	-	TRBJ2-7	TRBD1	TGTGCCAGCACCAAGACCCAGACAGGGAAGTACGAGCAGTACTTC	CASTKTQTGKYEQYF
TRBV7-3	-	TRBJ1-1	TRBD1	TGTGCCAGCAGCCCCGGGACAGGGGGCACTGAAGCTTTCTTT	CASSPGTGGTEAFF
TRBV5-8	-	TRBJ2-1	-	TGTGCCAGCAGCTCCCTAGCTGCCCTATCCTACAATGAGCAGTTCTTC	CASSSLAALSYNEQFF
TRBV11-2	-	TRBJ2-3	-	TGTGCCAGCAGCTTGTACGCGGATAGCACAGATACGCAGTATTTT	CASSLYADSTDTQYF
TRBV4-2	-	TRBJ2-3	TRBD1	TGTGCCAGCAGCCAAGATGCCCTAGGGACAGAGTTTGGGGATACGCAGTATTTT	CASSQDALGTEFGDTQYF
TRBV5-6	few	TRBJ1-1	-	TGTGCCAGCGGATACGGCCAGTTGAACACTGAAGCTTTCTTT	CASGYGQLNTEAFF